These 19 T cell receptor beta chains were sequenced from one sample in a study of cytomegalovirus exposure and HLA in healthy donors (dated by TCRdb to between 2016 and 2019). The library was produced with the immunoSEQ multiplex PCR assay. For the multiplex PCR, a mixture combining 60 forward primers for TCR Vbeta segments and 13 reverse primers for TCR Jbeta segments was used. Sourced from immuneACCESS, this table was stored by TCRdb with only in-frame sequences that have V and J called. A share of the clones is absent; for the studies checked, an unresolved V gene accounts for under half, and the remainder has no known explanation. This sample lists about 160,000 clones; 63% were detected once. 7% to 8.5% of the sample is taken by the ten largest. Sequenced input: PBMCs. These receptors originate from a woman aged 60 to 75 in good health and CMV-seropositive.

The J gene is TRBJ2-5, the V gene TRBV7-8, with D possibly TRBD1 on 5 matching bases. Trimming removed 5 bases at V and 4 bases at J, with 8 bases between. Germline V gives CDR1 SGHVS, CDR2 FQNEAQ. The CDR3 is 12 residues long. CDR3 sequence reads: CASSLRGETQYF. The CDR3, as DNA: TGTGCCAGCAGCCTTAGGGGAGAGACCCAGTACTTC.

This clone was detected only a few times. The chain employs TRBV10-3 and TRBJ2-2, with 11 bases that match TRBD2. After removal of 2 bases from V and 4 bases from J, the junction contained 6 bases not matched to a gene. Germline CDR1 ENHRY, CDR2 SYGVKD. CDR3 length: 17 amino acids. The CDR3 bases are TGTGCCATCAGTGAGGTTACTAGCGGGAGAATCACCGGGGAGCTGTTTTTT. The encoded protein is CAISEVTSGRITGELFF.

The V gene is TRBV4-3, the J gene TRBJ2-2; the D is unclear. V was shortened by 0 bases and J by 6 bases, with 8 bases between the two germline ends. Germline V gene data show CDR1 as LGHNA and CDR2 as YSLEER. This CDR3 is built from 14 residues. CDR3 amino acids: CASSQDFGAGELFF. CDR3 nucleotides: TGCGCCAGCAGCCAAGATTTCGGAGCCGGGGAGCTGTTTTTT.

The chain links TRBV28 to TRBJ1-5, with 7 bases identical to TRBD1. The CDR3 runs 15 residues. Germline trimming cut 6 bases from V and 11 bases from J; bases unmatched to any gene: 16. Germline values: CDR1 MDHEN, CDR2 SYDVKM. The CDR3 DNA is TGTGCCAGCAGAACCCCAAAGGGACAGCTTAGTTCCCAGCATTTT. Residues: CASRTPKGQLSSQHF.

This chain joins TRBV15 and TRBJ2-5; no firm D call. V lost 0 bases and J 5 bases, leaving 7 bases between the germline ends. The CDR3 has 13 amino acids. Germline V gene lookup returns CDR1 LNHNV and CDR2 YYDKDF (reference sequence). The CDR3 bases are TGTGCCACCAGCAGAGATTCTAGGGAGACCCAGTACTTC. It encodes CATSRDSRETQYF.

This rearrangement joins TRBV9 to TRBJ2-1; D is perhaps TRBD2 (6 bases). The CDR3 has 18 amino acids. Trimming took 4 bases from V and 0 from J, leaving 20 bases between them. Germline CDR1 is SGDLS and CDR2 is YYNGEE. The CDR3 sequence: CASSPRLGGRASYNEQFF. The CDR3 DNA reads TGTGCCAGCAGCCCGCGCCTGGGAGGCCGAGCCTCCTACAATGAGCAGTTCTTC.

This clone occurred a few times. This chain connects TRBV5-1 to TRBJ1-5; tentative D call: TRBD1 (6 bases). This CDR3 spans 15 amino acids. Germline V gives CDR1 SGHRS, CDR2 YFSETQ. V lost 0 bases and J 5 bases, leaving 12 bases between the germline ends. The CDR3 coding sequence is TGCGCCAGCAGCTTGGAGGGACAAGACTATCAGCCCCAGCATTTT. Encoded protein: CASSLEGQDYQPQHF.

The J gene is TRBJ2-7, the V gene TRBV2; maybe TRBD1 (5 bases). Germline V gene lookup returns CDR1 SNHLY and CDR2 FYNNEI. The CDR3 runs to 14 residues. With 6 bases removed from V and 7 bases from J, the gap between germline ends came to 19 bases. The CDR3 DNA reads TGTGCCAGCAGAAATCCAGGGTTTGTTGAGGAGCAGTACTTC. Protein: CASRNPGFVEEQYF.

The rearrangement links TRBV13 to TRBJ2-2; perhaps TRBD1 as D (5 bases). V was cut by 2 bases and J by 8 bases, with 18 bases left in between. The germline V gene has CDR1 PRHDT and CDR2 FYEKMQ (reference sequence). This CDR3 spans 16 amino acids. As DNA, the CDR3 is TGTGCCAGCAGCTTAAGGGGCTTAGCTATGACAGGGGAGCTGTTTTTT. It codes for CASSLRGLAMTGELFF.

V gene TRBV5-4 combines with J gene TRBJ2-7; 8 bases line up with TRBD1. The CDR3 covers 15 residues. With V trimmed by 4 bases and J by 7 bases, 13 bases remained unmatched. Germline assignment: CDR1 SGHNT and CDR2 YYREEE (reference sequence). The CDR3 sequence: CASSGGTGQVGEQYF. The CDR3 DNA reads as TGTGCCAGCAGCGGGGGGACAGGCCAGGTGGGGGAGCAGTACTTC.

There are a few counts of this clone. The rearrangement links TRBV28 to TRBJ1-4, with TRBD1 as a possible D gene (5 bases). V lost 6 bases, J lost 0 bases, and 17 bases lay in between. The CDR3 sequence is 17 residues long. Germline CDR1 and CDR2: MDHEN and SYDVKM. The CDR3 DNA reads TGTGCCAGCAGCGCAGGCCGATCGGGGGCAACTAATGAAAAACTGTTTTTT. It translates to CASSAGRSGATNEKLFF.

The chain employs TRBV2 and TRBJ2-1, with a weak D call TRBD2 (6 bases). Germline V gives CDR1 SNHLY, CDR2 FYNNEI. This CDR3 contains 14 residues. The ends were cut back, 4 bases at V and 9 bases at J, with 16 bases in the middle. The CDR3 region is CASSGERVGSEQFF. The CDR3 DNA reads as TGTGCCAGCAGTGGGGAGCGGGTGGGGAGTGAGCAGTTCTTC.

The V and J genes are TRBV4-2 and TRBJ2-7; TRBD1 agrees at 7 bases. The CDR3 is made up of 15 amino acids. Unmatched junction bases numbered 5, after V lost 3 bases and J lost 0 bases. Per the germline V gene, CDR1 is LGHNA and CDR2 is YNFKEQ. CDR3 nucleotide sequence: TGTGCCAGCAGCCAGGGTAGGGACAGCTCCTACGAGCAGTACTTC. Its protein is CASSQGRDSSYEQYF.

This rearrangement joins TRBV28 to TRBJ1-4; a weak D match, TRBD1 (5 bases). The CDR3 length is 14 residues. Deletions cut 2 bases from V and 13 bases from J, with 17 bases between. Germline CDR1 is MDHEN and CDR2 is SYDVKM. CDR3 region: CASSLRTGRKGLFF. CDR3 in DNA: TGTGCCAGCAGTTTACGAACAGGTCGAAAAGGACTGTTTTTT.

The chain recombines TRBV6-5 with TRBJ2-3; perhaps TRBD2 as D (6 bases). The V and J ends lost 2 bases and 2 bases respectively, with 8 bases between them. Germline-derived CDR1 and CDR2 are MNHEY and SVGAGI. The CDR3 is 14 amino acids. Written as DNA, the CDR3 is TGTGCCAGCAGTTACGGGAGGATCACAGATACGCAGTATTTT. This codes for CASSYGRITDTQYF.

The chain links TRBV7-9 to TRBJ2-3; TRBD2 aligns across 8 bases. The CDR3 contains 15 residues. Per germline, CDR1 SEHNR and CDR2 FQNEAQ (reference sequence). The trim removed 5 bases at V and 7 bases at J, leaving 11 bases unmatched. The DNA of the CDR3 is TGTGCCAGCAGCCGTCCTAGCGGGCCTAAGTATACGCAGTATTTT. This gives the protein CASSRPSGPKYTQYF.

V usage is TRBV7-7 and J usage is TRBJ2-2; a possible D gene is TRBD1 (5 bases). Germline lookup yields CDR1 SSHAT and CDR2 FNYEAQ (reference sequence). V gave up 5 bases and J gave up 6 bases, with 7 bases separating them. The CDR3 length is 12 residues. In DNA, the CDR3 is TGTGCCAGCAGCGGGGCATCCGGGGAGCTGTTTTTT. As protein: CASSGASGELFF.

The chain links TRBV29-1 to TRBJ1-1, with 8 bases aligning to TRBD1. Trimming cost V 7 bases and J 2 bases; bases outside gene matches: 6. The germline gives CDR1 SQVTM, CDR2 ANQGSEA. There are 13 residues in the CDR3. Here the CDR3 reads CSAPGQANTEAFF. DNA for the CDR3: TGCAGCGCTCCGGGACAGGCAAACACTGAAGCTTTCTTT.

V usage is TRBV28 and J usage is TRBJ1-5; no clear D gene. The CDR3 has 16 residues. V lost 3 bases and J lost 3, with 15 bases in between. Per germline, CDR1 MDHEN and CDR2 SYDVKM. CDR3 in amino acids: CASSFGSRGFNQPQHF. In nucleotides, the CDR3 is TGTGCCAGCAGTTTCGGCTCCCGGGGATTCAATCAGCCCCAGCATTTT.